A selection of T cell receptor beta chains follows, all from one sample in a study of naive and memory T cell subsets. TCRdb itself ran the UMI-ligation and nested PCR reads through MiXCR, one entry per CDR3 protein. The sample carries roughly 83,000 distinct CDR3 sequences, about 10% recorded once. The source material was naive CD4+ T cells from blood. These receptors originate from a human donor in good health. The CDR3 runs from the conserved cysteine through the conserved F or W. Fields, in order: D gene, V gene, J gene, CDR3 protein. The D gene is left open where the match is weak.

d_gene: NA
v_gene: TRBV19
j_gene: TRBJ2-5
CDR3aa: CASNRDGKETQYF

d_gene: NA
v_gene: TRBV28
j_gene: TRBJ2-2
CDR3aa: CASSSPEGGRTGELFF

d_gene: NA
v_gene: TRBV29-1
j_gene: TRBJ2-3
CDR3aa: CSVRGMGRDTDTQYF

d_gene: TRBD2
v_gene: TRBV24-1
j_gene: TRBJ2-5
CDR3aa: CATSAAQPGLEETQYF

d_gene: NA
v_gene: TRBV28
j_gene: TRBJ1-4
CDR3aa: CASSLTGPGDEKLFF

d_gene: TRBD2
v_gene: TRBV12-3/TRBV12-4
j_gene: TRBJ2-1
CDR3aa: CASSFGLAGDLF

d_gene: TRBD1
v_gene: TRBV30
j_gene: TRBJ2-1
CDR3aa: CAWSIQGNEQFF

d_gene: NA
v_gene: TRBV10-3
j_gene: TRBJ1-1
CDR3aa: CAISESWAGSEAFF

d_gene: NA
v_gene: TRBV20-1
j_gene: TRBJ2-2
CDR3aa: CSARVRSGMNTGELFF

d_gene: NA
v_gene: TRBV7-3
j_gene: TRBJ2-6
CDR3aa: CASSFTTGSGANVLTF

d_gene: NA
v_gene: TRBV12-3/TRBV12-4
j_gene: TRBJ2-3
CDR3aa: CASSWGLTSTDTQYF

d_gene: NA
v_gene: TRBV14
j_gene: TRBJ2-3
CDR3aa: CASSQGTAQYF

d_gene: TRBD1
v_gene: TRBV10-3
j_gene: TRBJ1-1
CDR3aa: CATAGQGLNTEAFF

d_gene: NA
v_gene: TRBV7-8
j_gene: TRBJ1-6
CDR3aa: CARYLTLHF

d_gene: TRBD1
v_gene: TRBV5-5
j_gene: TRBJ2-4
CDR3aa: CASSLDDRARSGIQYF

d_gene: TRBD1
v_gene: TRBV12-3/TRBV12-4
j_gene: TRBJ1-6
CDR3aa: CASSLDRGNSPLHF

d_gene: NA
v_gene: TRBV6-5
j_gene: TRBJ2-1
CDR3aa: CASSHRRDSEQFF

d_gene: NA
v_gene: TRBV19
j_gene: TRBJ1-3
CDR3aa: CASSTLAGDRRNTIYF

d_gene: NA
v_gene: TRBV29-1
j_gene: TRBJ1-1
CDR3aa: CSVLGRGAGTEAFF

d_gene: NA
v_gene: TRBV13
j_gene: TRBJ1-1
CDR3aa: CASSRRPTNTEAFF

d_gene: NA
v_gene: TRBV6-6
j_gene: TRBJ2-4
CDR3aa: CASRPLGGPLAKNIQYF

d_gene: NA
v_gene: TRBV30
j_gene: TRBJ2-6
CDR3aa: CAWSQAPSGANVLTF

d_gene: NA
v_gene: TRBV20-1
j_gene: TRBJ1-4
CDR3aa: CSASVSEKLFF

d_gene: TRBD1
v_gene: TRBV6-2/TRBV6-3
j_gene: TRBJ2-7
CDR3aa: CASSYGRTGRYEQYF

d_gene: NA
v_gene: TRBV30
j_gene: TRBJ2-2
CDR3aa: CAFGASNTGELFF

d_gene: NA
v_gene: TRBV15
j_gene: TRBJ1-2
CDR3aa: CATSSAHNYGYTF

d_gene: TRBD1
v_gene: TRBV6-6
j_gene: TRBJ1-5
CDR3aa: CASSETGYQPQHF

d_gene: TRBD1
v_gene: TRBV29-1
j_gene: TRBJ2-3
CDR3aa: CSVDRGRRADTQYF

d_gene: NA
v_gene: TRBV30
j_gene: TRBJ2-1
CDR3aa: CAWSRRLGDNEQFF

d_gene: NA
v_gene: TRBV27
j_gene: TRBJ2-3
CDR3aa: CASSFQGFWADTQYF

d_gene: NA
v_gene: TRBV24-1
j_gene: TRBJ2-7
CDR3aa: CATSDLRGGSYEQYF

d_gene: TRBD1
v_gene: TRBV6-2/TRBV6-3
j_gene: TRBJ2-7
CDR3aa: CASSRIGPGGYEQYF

d_gene: NA
v_gene: TRBV20-1
j_gene: TRBJ2-2
CDR3aa: CSARGPAGELFF

d_gene: NA
v_gene: TRBV27
j_gene: TRBJ2-7
CDR3aa: CASGGRAAYEQYF

d_gene: NA
v_gene: TRBV21-1
j_gene: TRBJ1-2
CDR3aa: CASSKVRFAPLYGYTF

d_gene: TRBD1
v_gene: TRBV7-9
j_gene: TRBJ1-6
CDR3aa: CASSPDRGNSPLHF

d_gene: TRBD1
v_gene: TRBV7-2
j_gene: TRBJ2-3
CDR3aa: CASSARRQGIVTDTQYF

d_gene: NA
v_gene: TRBV12-3/TRBV12-4
j_gene: TRBJ1-2
CDR3aa: CASTYRRQRYGYTF

d_gene: NA
v_gene: TRBV12-5
j_gene: TRBJ1-1
CDR3aa: CASGLVRQRVRDMNTEAFF

d_gene: NA
v_gene: TRBV2
j_gene: TRBJ2-3
CDR3aa: CASSARWGDTQYF

d_gene: TRBD2
v_gene: TRBV7-2
j_gene: TRBJ2-3
CDR3aa: CASSQPGLAGGGGTQYF

d_gene: TRBD1
v_gene: TRBV19
j_gene: TRBJ1-2
CDR3aa: CASSSPDRTGTYGYTF

d_gene: NA
v_gene: TRBV2
j_gene: TRBJ2-3
CDR3aa: CASSGSFFTDTQYF

d_gene: NA
v_gene: TRBV30
j_gene: TRBJ2-6
CDR3aa: CAWTTPGSGANVLTF

d_gene: TRBD2
v_gene: TRBV6-2/TRBV6-3
j_gene: TRBJ2-1
CDR3aa: CASNPRGRAILNEQFF

d_gene: TRBD1
v_gene: TRBV7-8
j_gene: TRBJ1-2
CDR3aa: CASSSQGARGYGYTF

d_gene: NA
v_gene: TRBV2
j_gene: TRBJ2-4
CDR3aa: CASTGYHGAKNIQYF

d_gene: TRBD2
v_gene: TRBV2
j_gene: TRBJ2-1
CDR3aa: CASNRLAGNNEQFF

d_gene: TRBD1
v_gene: TRBV12-3/TRBV12-4
j_gene: TRBJ2-7
CDR3aa: CASSFRQGLRSPYEQYF

d_gene: NA
v_gene: TRBV11-2
j_gene: TRBJ2-2
CDR3aa: CASSLDRNTGELFF

d_gene: NA
v_gene: TRBV28
j_gene: TRBJ2-7
CDR3aa: CASSLSLQGSEGTYF

d_gene: TRBD1
v_gene: TRBV19
j_gene: TRBJ2-7
CDR3aa: CASSTPGGSTYEQYF

d_gene: TRBD2
v_gene: TRBV29-1
j_gene: TRBJ2-3
CDR3aa: CSVGGHRLATDTQYF